This TCR beta chain was retrieved from a study of T cell repertoires in cytomegalovirus infection. Study-level background: Shared public TCR beta signatures pointed to both CMV infection and a matching HLA type. Broader study findings: Carriage of CMV together with the relevant HLA was identifiable through cumulative public TCR beta family frequency. The study found HLA-C-restricted CMV-specific TCR beta clonotypes dominating the ex vivo response.

TCRdb redid the calling of the reads with MiXCR, one entry per CDR3 protein. Among about 150,000 distinct CDR3 sequences, 23% were seen once, and the ten largest hold 10% to 11%. This clonotype was counted ten times or more. What it recognizes is unknown. V lost 1 base and J lost 1, with 7 bases in between. The germline V gene has CDR1 SGHVS and CDR2 FQNEAQ. This CDR3 has 14 residues. The clonotype originates from a human donor in good health (CMV status not recorded). Some clones in this sample may be carry-over from other donors' samples. V usage is TRBV7-8 and J usage is TRBJ2-5; the D is unclear. What was sequenced was PBMCs. The CDR3 sequence is CASSLGFGQETQYF. The CDR3 coding sequence is TGTGCCAGCAGCTTAGGGTTCGGCCAAGAGACCCAGTACTTC.